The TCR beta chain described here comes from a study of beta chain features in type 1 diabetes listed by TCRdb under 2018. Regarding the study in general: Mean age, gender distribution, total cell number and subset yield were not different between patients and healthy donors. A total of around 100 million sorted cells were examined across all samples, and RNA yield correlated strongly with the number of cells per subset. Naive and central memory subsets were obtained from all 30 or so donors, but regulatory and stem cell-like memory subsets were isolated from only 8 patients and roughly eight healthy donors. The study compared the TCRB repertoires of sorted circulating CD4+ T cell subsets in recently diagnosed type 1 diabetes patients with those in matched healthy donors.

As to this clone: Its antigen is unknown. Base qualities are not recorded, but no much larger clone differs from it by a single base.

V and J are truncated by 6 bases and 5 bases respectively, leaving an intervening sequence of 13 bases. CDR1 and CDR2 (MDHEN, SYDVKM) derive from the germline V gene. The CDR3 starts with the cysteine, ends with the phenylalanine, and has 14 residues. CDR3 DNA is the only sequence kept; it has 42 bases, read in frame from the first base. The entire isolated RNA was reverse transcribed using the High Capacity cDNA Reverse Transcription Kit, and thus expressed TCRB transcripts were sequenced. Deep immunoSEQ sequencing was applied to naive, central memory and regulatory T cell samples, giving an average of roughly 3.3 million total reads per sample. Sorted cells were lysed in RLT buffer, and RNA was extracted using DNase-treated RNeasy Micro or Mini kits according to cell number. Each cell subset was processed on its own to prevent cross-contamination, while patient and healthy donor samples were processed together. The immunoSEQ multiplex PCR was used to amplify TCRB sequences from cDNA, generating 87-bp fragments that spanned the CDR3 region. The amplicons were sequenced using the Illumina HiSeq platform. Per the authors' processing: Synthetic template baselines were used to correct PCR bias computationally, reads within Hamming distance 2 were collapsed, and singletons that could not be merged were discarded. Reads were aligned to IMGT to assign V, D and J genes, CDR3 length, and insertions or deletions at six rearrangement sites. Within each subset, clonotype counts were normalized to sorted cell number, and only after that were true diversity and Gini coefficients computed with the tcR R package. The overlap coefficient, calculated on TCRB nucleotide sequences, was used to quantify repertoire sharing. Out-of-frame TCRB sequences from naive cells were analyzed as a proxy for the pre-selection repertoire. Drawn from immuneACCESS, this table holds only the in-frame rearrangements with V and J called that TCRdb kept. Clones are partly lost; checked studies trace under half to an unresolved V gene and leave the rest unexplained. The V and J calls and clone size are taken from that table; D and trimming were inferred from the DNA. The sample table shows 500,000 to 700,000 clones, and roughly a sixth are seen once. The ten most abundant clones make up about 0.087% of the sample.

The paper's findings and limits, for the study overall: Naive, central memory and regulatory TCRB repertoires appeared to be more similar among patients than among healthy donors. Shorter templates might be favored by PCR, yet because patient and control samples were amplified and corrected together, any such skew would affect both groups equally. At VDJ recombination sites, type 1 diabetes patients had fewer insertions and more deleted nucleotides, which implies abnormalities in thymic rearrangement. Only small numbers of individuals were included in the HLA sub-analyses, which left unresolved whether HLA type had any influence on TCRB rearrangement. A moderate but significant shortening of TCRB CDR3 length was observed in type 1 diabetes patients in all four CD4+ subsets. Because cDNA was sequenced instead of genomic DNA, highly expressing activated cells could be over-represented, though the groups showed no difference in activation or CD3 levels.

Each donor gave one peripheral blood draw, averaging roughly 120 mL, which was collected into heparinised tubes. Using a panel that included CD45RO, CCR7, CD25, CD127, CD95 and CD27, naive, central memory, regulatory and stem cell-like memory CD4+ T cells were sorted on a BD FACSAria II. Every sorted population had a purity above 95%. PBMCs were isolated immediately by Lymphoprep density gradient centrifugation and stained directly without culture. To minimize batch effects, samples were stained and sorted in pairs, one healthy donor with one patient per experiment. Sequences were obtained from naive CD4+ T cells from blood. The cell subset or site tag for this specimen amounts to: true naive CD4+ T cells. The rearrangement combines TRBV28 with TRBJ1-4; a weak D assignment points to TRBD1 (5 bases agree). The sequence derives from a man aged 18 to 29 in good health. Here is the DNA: TGTGCCAGCAGGGCACCCGGGACCAATGAAAAACTGTTTTTT. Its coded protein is CASRAPGTNEKLFF.